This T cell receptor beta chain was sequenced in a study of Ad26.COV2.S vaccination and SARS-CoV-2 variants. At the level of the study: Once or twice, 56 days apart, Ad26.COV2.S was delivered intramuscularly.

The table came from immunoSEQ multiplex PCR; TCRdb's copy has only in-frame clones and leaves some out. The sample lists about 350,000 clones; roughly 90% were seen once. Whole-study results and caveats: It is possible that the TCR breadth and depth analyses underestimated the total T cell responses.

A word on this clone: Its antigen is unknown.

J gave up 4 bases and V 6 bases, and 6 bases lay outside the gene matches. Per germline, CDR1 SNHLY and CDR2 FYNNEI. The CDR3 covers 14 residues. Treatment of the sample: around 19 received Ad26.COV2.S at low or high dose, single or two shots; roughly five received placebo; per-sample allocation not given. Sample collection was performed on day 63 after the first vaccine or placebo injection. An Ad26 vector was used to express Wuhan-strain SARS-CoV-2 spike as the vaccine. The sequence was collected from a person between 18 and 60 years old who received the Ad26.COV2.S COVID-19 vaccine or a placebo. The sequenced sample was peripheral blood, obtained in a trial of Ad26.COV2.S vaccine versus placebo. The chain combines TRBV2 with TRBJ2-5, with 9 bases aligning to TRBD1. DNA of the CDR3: TGTGCCAGCAGAGCCGGGACAGGGCTAGAGACCCAGTACTTC. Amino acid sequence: CASRAGTGLETQYF.